This entry is about one TCR beta chain. CDR3 length: 12 amino acids. Trimming took 6 bases from V and 9 from J, leaving 12 bases between them. These data originate in a study of T cell repertoires in cytomegalovirus infection. TCRdb used MiXCR to reprocess the reads, holding one entry per CDR3 protein. The table records over 250,000 distinct CDR3 sequences, around 25% of them present only once. The sequence derives from a human donor in good health (CMV status not recorded). Some clones in this sample may be carry-over from other donors' samples. Sequencing was carried out using PBMCs. J is TRBJ1-5 and V is TRBV12-3 or TRBV12-4; D is unresolved. CDR3 nucleotides: TGTGCCAGCAGCTTACACCGTTGGCCCCAGCATTTT. The encoded protein is CASSLHRWPQHF.